This T cell receptor beta chain was recovered during a study of blood T cell repertoires in COVID-19. Study summary: COVID-19 samples, acute and convalescent, were from the United States, Italy and Spain. Sample material is recorded as cDNA or gDNA derived from T cells, B-cell-depleted T cells, or PBMCs.

V was pared by 4 bases and J by 6 bases, with 8 bases between. The CDR3 is made up of 12 amino acids. Per germline, CDR1 SGHRS and CDR2 YFSETQ. In the authors' methods: For nucleated cells, counts were estimated from reference gene primer amplification. Produced via immunoSEQ multiplex PCR; TCRdb's table is partial and in-frame only. The DNA was the basis for D and trimming; V, J and clone size are from that table. This sample has 200,000 to 250,000 clones, with 80% to 85% found just once. This chain links TRBV5-1 with TRBJ2-1; D call uncertain. The source of this sequence is a woman aged 80 or older with active or convalescent COVID-19. The sample comprised peripheral blood. DNA of the CDR3: TGCGCCAGCAGCCAACGCGGCAATGAGCAGTTCTTC. This gives the protein CASSQRGNEQFF.